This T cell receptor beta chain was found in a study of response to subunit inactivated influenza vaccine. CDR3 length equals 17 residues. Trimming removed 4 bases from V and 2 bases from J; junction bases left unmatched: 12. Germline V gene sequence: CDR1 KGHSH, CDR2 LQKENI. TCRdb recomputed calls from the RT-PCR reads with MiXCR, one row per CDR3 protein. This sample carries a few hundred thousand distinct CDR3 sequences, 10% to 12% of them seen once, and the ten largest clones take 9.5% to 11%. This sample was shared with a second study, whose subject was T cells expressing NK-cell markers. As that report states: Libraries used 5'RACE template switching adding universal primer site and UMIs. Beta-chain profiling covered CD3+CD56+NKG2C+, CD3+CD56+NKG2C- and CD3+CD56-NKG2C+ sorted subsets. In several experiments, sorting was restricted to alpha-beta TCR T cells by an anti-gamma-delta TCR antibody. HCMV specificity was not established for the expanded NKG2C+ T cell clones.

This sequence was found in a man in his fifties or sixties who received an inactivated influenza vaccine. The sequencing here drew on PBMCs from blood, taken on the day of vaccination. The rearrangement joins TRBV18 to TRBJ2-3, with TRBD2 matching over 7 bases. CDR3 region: CASSLNWASGSTDTQYF. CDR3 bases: TGTGCCAGCTCACTGAACTGGGCTAGCGGATCCACAGATACGCAGTATTTT.